This TCR beta chain was profiled in a study of T cell repertoires in cytomegalovirus infection. Study in general: It was recently identified HLA-C-restricted and well-studied HLA-B-restricted CMV epitopes that the study used. Public TCR beta signature analysis indicated the presence of both CMV infection and matching HLA type.

In its sample, this clonotype was seen a few times. What it recognizes is unknown. General observations from the study: Of the TCR beta families, the public ones yielded a cumulative frequency that identified carriers of CMV plus the relevant HLA.

From the reads, TCRdb called clonotypes with MiXCR, one entry per CDR3 protein. This sample carries hundreds of thousands of distinct CDR3 sequences, approximately 31% of them seen once, and the ten largest clones take 10% to 15%. The germline V gene has CDR1 SGHTA and CDR2 FQGTGA. CDR3 length: 16 amino acids. V was trimmed by 5 bases and J by 2 bases, leaving 18 bases between them. The receptor was isolated from a human donor in good health (CMV status not recorded). Some clones in this sample may be carry-over from other donors' samples. The sample was cultured CD8+ T cells from PBMCs, taken from culture after CMV antigen stimulation. The V and J genes are TRBV7-3 and TRBJ1-1; D gene uncertain. CDR3 amino acids: CASSPPAPRNNTEAFF. In DNA form, the CDR3 reads TGTGCCAGCAGCCCCCCGGCCCCGAGAAATAACACTGAAGCTTTCTTT.